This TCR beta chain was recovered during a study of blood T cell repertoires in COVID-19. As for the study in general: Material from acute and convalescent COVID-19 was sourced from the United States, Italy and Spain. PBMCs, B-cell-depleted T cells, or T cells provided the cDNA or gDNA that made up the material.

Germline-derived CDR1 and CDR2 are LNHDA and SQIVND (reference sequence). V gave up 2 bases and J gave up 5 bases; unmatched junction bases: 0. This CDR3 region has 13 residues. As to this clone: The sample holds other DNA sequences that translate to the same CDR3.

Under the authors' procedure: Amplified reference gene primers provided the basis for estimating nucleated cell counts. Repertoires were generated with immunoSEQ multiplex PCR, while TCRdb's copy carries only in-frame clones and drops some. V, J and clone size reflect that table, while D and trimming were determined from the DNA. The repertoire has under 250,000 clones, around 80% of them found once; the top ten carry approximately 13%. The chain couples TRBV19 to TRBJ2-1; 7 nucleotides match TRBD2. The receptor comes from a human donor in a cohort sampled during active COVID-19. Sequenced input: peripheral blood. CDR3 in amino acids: CASSISGDNEQFF. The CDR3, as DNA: TGTGCCAGTAGTATAAGCGGGGACAATGAGCAGTTCTTC.